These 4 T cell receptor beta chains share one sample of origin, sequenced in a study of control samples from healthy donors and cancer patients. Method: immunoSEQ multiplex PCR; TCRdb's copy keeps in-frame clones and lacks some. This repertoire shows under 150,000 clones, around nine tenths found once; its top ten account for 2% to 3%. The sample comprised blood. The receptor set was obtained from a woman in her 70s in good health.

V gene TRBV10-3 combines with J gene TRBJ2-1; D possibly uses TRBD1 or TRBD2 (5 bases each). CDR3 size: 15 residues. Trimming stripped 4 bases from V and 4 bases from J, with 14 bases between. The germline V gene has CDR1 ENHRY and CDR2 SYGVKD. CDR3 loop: CAISASGTEYNEQFF. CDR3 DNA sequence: TGTGCCATCAGTGCTTCCGGGACGGAGTACAATGAGCAGTTCTTC.

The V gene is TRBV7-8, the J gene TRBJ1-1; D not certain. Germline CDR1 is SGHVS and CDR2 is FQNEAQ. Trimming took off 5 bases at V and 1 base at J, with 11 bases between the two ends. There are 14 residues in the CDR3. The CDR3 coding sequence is TGTGCCAGCAGCCCCGACATGGGGAACACTGAAGCTTTCTTT. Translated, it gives CASSPDMGNTEAFF. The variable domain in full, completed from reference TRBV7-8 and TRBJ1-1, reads GAGVSQSPRYKVAKRGQDVALRCDPISGHVSLFWYQQALGQGPEFLTYFQNEAQLDKSGLPSDRFFAERPEGSVSTLKIQRTQQEDSAVYLCASSPDMGNTEAFFGQGTRLTVV.

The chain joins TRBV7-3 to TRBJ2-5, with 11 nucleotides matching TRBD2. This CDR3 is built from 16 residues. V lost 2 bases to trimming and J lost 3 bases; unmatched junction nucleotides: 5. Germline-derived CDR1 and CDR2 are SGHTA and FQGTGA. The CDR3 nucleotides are TGTGCCAGCAGCTTATCGGGTAGCGGGGGGGAAGAGACCCAGTACTTC. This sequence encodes CASSLSGSGGEETQYF.

CDR3 nucleotide sequence: TGCAGTGCTAGTATAGGACTTCGGAGAGGCACTGAAGCTTTCTTT. Encoded protein: CSASIGLRRGTEAFF. The chain carries TRBV20-1 and TRBJ1-1, with unresolved D. V was pared by 3 bases and J by 4 bases, with 18 bases between. The CDR3 has 15 amino acids. The germline gives CDR1 DFQATT, CDR2 SNEGSKA (reference sequence).